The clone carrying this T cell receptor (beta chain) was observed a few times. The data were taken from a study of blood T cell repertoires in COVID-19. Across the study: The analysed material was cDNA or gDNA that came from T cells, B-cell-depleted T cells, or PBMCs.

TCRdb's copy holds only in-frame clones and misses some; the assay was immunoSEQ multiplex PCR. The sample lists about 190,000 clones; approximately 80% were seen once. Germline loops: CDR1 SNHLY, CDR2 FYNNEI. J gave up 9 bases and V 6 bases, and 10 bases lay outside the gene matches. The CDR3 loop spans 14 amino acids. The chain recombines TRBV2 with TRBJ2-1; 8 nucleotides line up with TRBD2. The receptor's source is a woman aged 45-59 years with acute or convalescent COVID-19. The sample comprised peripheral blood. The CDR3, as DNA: TGTGCCAGCAGATTACTAGCGGACGGCGGTGAGCAGTTCTTC. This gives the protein CASRLLADGGEQFF. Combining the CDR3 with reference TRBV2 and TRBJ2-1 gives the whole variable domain EPEVTQTPSHQVTQMGQEVILRCVPISNHLYFYWYRQILGQKVEFLVSFYNNEISEKSEIFDDQFSVERPDGSNFTLKIRSTKLEDSAMYFCASRLLADGGEQFFGPGTRLTVL.